Sequencing of this T cell receptor (beta chain) was carried out in a study of blood T cell repertoires in COVID-19. In the study overall: There were acute and convalescent COVID-19 samples, and they came from the United States, Italy and Spain.

Per the germline V gene, CDR1 is MNHNY and CDR2 is SVGAGI (reference sequence). CDR3 length equals 14 residues. Trimming pared 11 bases from V and 4 bases from J, leaving 17 bases between. Under the authors' procedure: Amplified reference gene primers provided the basis for estimating nucleated cell counts. Some clones are missing from TCRdb's copy, which holds only in-frame ones; the method was immunoSEQ multiplex PCR. V and J calls and clone size are given by that table; D and trimming were obtained from the DNA. The sample shows fewer than 350,000 clones, just over 90% of them seen only once. V gene TRBV6-6 combines with J gene TRBJ2-2; D is possibly TRBD2 (6 bases). This sequence was found in a woman in her thirties or forties with acute COVID-19. The sequenced sample consisted of PBMCs or T cells enriched from blood (not recorded which). The CDR3 spells CAGTGTPGTGELFF. Written as DNA, the CDR3 is TGTGCCGGCACCGGGACTCCGGGCACCGGGGAGCTGTTTTTT.